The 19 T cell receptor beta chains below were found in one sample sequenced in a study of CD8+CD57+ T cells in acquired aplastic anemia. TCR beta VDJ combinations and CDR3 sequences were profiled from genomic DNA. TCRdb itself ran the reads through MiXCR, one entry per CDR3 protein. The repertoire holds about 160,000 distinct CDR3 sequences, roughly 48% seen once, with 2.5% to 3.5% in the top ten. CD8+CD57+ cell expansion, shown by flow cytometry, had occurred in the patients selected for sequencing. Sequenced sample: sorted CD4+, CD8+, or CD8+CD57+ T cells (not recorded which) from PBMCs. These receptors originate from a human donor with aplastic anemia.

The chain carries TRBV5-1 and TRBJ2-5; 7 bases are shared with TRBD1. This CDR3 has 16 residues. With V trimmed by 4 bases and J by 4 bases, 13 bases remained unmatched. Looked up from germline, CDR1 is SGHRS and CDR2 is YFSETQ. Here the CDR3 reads CASSPSGRGWGETQYF. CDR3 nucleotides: TGCGCCAGCAGCCCCAGTGGCAGGGGGTGGGGAGAGACCCAGTACTTC. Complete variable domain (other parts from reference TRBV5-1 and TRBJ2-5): KAGVTQTPRYLIKTRGQQVTLSCSPISGHRSVSWYQQTPGQGLQFLFEYFSETQRNKGNFPGRFSGRQFSNSRSEMNVSTLELGDSALYLCASSPSGRGWGETQYFGPGTRLLVL.

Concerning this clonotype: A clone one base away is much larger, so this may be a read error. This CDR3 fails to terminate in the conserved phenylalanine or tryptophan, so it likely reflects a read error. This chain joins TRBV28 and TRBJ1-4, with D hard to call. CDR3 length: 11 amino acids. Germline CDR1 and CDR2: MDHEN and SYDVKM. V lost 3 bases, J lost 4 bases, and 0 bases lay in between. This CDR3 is CASSFNEKLFL. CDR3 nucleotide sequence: TGTGCCAGCAGTTTTAATGAAAAACTGTTTTTA.

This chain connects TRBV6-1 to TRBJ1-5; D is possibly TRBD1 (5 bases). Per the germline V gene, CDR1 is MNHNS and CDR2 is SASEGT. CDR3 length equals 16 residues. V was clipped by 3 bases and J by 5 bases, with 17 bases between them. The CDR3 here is CASSDPRQTVDQPQHF. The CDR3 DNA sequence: TGTGCCAGCAGTGACCCCCGACAGACAGTCGATCAGCCCCAGCATTTT.

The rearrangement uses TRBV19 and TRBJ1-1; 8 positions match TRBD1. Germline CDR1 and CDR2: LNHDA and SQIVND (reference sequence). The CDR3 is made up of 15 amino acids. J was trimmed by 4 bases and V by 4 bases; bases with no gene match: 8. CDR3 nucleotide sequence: TGTGCCAGTAGTACAGGGGGCGCGGGAGGCACTGAAGCTTTCTTT. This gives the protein CASSTGGAGGTEAFF.

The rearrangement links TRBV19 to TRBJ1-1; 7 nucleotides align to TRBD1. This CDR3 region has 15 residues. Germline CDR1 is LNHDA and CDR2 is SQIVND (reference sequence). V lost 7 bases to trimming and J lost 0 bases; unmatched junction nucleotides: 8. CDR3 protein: CASIQGSPMNTEAFF. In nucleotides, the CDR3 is TGTGCCAGTATACAGGGGAGTCCTATGAACACTGAAGCTTTCTTT.

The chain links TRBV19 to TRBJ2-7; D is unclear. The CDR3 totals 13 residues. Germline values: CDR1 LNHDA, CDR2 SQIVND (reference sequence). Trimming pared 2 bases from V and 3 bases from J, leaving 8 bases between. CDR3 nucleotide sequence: TGTGCCAGTAGTATAACTATCGGCTACGAGCAGTACTTC. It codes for CASSITIGYEQYF.

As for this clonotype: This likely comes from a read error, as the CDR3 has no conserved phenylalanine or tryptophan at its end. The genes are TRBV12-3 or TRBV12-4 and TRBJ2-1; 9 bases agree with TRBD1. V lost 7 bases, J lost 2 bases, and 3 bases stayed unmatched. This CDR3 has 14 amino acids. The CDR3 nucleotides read TGTGCCAGCACAAGACAGGGGGCCTACAATGAGCAGTTCCTC. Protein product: CASTRQGAYNEQFL.

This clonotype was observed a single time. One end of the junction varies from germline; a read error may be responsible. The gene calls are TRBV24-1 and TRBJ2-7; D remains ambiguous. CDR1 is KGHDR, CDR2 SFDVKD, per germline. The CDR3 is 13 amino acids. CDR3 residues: CASSSARFYEQYF. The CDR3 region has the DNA TGTGCCAGCAGTTCGGCCAGATTCTACGAGCAGTACTTC.

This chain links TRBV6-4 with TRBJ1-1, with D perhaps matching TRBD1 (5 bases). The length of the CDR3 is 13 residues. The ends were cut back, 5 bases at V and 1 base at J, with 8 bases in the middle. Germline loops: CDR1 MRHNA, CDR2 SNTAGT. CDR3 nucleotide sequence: TGTGCCAGCAGTAAGACAGAGAACACTGAAGCTTTCTTT. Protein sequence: CASSKTENTEAFF.

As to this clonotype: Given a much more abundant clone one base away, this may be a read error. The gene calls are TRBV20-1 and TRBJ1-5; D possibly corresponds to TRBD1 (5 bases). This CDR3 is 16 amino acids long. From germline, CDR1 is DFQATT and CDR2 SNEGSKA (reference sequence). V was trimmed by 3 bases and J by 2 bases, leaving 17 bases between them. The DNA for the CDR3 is TGCAGTGCTAGGGCCCCGGGGGGGGTCGGCAATCAGCCCCAGCATTTT. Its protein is CSARAPGGVGNQPQHF.

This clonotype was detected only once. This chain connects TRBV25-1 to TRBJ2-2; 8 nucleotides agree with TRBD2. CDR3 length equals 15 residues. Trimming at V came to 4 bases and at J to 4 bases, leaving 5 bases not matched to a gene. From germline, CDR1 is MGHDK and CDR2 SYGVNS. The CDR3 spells CASSGSTSGTGELFF. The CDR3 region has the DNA TGTGCCAGCAGTGGGTCCACTAGCGGCACCGGGGAGCTGTTTTTT.

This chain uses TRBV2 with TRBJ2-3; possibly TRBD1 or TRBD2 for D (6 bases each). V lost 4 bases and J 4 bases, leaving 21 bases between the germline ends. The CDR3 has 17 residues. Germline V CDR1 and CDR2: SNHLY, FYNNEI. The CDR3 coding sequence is TGTGCCAGCAGTGCTAGAGATACCGGGGGCGCACCAGATACGCAGTATTTT. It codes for CASSARDTGGAPDTQYF.

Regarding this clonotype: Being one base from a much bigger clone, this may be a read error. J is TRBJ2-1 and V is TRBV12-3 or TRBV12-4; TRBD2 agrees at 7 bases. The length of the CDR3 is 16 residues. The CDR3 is CASSKGTSASYNGQFF. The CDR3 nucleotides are TGTGCCAGCAGTAAGGGAACTAGCGCCTCCTACAATGGGCAGTTCTTC.

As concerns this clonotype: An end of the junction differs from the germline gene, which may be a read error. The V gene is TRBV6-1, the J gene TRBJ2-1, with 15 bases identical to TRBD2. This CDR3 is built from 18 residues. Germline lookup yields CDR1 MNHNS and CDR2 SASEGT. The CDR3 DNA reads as TGTGCCAGCAGTGAAGGGACTAGCGGGAGGGCCGCTTACAATGAGCAGTCCTTC. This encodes CASSEGTSGRAAYNEQSF.

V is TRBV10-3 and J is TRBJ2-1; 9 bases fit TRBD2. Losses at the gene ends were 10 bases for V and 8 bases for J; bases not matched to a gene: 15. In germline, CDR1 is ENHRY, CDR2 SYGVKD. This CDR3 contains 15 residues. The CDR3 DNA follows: TGTGCCACCGCCTCGGGGCGGGAGGGCCCCGATGAGCAGTTCTTC. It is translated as CATASGREGPDEQFF.

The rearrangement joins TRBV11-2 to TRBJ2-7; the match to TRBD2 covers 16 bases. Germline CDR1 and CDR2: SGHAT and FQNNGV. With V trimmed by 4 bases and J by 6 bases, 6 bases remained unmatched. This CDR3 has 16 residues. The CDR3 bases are TGTGCCAGCAGCTCGACCGGGACTAGCGGGAGGGTCGAGCAGTACTTC. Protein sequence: CASSSTGTSGRVEQYF.

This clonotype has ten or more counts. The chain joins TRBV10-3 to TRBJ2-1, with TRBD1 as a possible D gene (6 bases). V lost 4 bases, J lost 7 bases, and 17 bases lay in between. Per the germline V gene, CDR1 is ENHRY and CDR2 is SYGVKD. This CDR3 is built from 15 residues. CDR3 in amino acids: CAISADRSLGNEQFF. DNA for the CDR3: TGTGCCATCAGTGCCGACAGGTCTCTGGGAAATGAGCAGTTCTTC.

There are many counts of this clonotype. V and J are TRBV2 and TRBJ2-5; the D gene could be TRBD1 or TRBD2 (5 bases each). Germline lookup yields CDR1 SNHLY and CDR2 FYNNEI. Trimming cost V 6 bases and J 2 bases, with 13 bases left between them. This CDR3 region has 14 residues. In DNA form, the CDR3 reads TGTGCCAGCAGGGACACGAGGGGACAAGAGACCCAGTACTTC. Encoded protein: CASRDTRGQETQYF.

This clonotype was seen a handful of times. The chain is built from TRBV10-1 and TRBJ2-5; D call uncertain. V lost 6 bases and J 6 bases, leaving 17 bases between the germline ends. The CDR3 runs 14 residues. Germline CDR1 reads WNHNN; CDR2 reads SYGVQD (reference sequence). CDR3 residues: CASSRDLNDKTQYF. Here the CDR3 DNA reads TGCGCCAGCAGCCGAGACCTAAACGATAAGACCCAGTACTTC.